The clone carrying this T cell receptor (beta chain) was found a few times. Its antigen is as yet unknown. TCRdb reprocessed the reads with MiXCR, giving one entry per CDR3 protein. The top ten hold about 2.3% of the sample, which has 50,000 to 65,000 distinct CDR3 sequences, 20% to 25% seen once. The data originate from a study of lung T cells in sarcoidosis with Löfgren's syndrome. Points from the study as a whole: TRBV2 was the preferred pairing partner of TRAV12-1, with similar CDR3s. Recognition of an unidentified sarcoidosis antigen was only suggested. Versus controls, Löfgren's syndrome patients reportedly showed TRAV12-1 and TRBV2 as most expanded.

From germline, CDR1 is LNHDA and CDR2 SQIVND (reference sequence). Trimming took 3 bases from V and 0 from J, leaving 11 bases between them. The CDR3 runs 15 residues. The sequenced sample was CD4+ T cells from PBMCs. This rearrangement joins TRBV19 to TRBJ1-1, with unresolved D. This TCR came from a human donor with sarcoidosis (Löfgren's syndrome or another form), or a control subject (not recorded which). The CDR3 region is CASSILGIMNTEAFF. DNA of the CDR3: TGTGCCAGTAGTATTCTCGGCATCATGAACACTGAAGCTTTCTTT.